This passage covers 19 T cell receptor beta chains from one sample sequenced in a study of blood T cell repertoires in COVID-19. The assay was immunoSEQ multiplex PCR, and TCRdb's table has in-frame clones only and misses some. This table holds 150,000 to 200,000 clones, 65% to 85% found once. The sequenced sample consisted of peripheral blood. The receptors shown here come from a woman in her 30s with acute or convalescent COVID-19.

The gene calls are TRBV2 and TRBJ1-2; D ambiguous. Germline values: CDR1 SNHLY, CDR2 FYNNEI. V gave up 3 bases and J gave up 4 bases, with 6 bases separating them. This CDR3 region has 12 residues. Here the CDR3 reads CASSERGYGYTF. The CDR3, as DNA: TGTGCCAGCAGTGAGCGGGGCTATGGCTACACCTTC.

This chain connects TRBV20-1 to TRBJ2-7; 11 positions match TRBD1. The germline V gene encodes CDR1 DFQATT and CDR2 SNEGSKA (reference sequence). CDR3 size: 14 residues. V was pared by 3 bases and J by 6 bases, with 7 bases of the junction left unmatched. The chain's CDR3 is CSASTGTGGPEQYF. DNA for the CDR3: TGCAGTGCTAGTACCGGGACAGGGGGGCCCGAGCAGTACTTC.

This clone was counted between two and nine times. V is TRBV2 and J is TRBJ1-5; D unclear. Germline V gene data show CDR1 as SNHLY and CDR2 as FYNNEI. The CDR3 extends over 14 amino acids. V shed 4 bases and J shed 10 bases, with 17 bases lying between them. The CDR3 sequence is CASSVVPHYEPQHF. The DNA for the CDR3 is TGTGCCAGCAGTGTGGTGCCCCACTATGAACCCCAGCATTTT.

The chain employs TRBV25-1 and TRBJ2-7; 7 bases agree with TRBD2. The CDR3 has 15 residues. Looked up from germline, CDR1 is MGHDK and CDR2 is SYGVNS. V dropped 5 bases and J dropped 2; count of bases not matched to a gene: 9. In DNA form, the CDR3 reads TGTGCCAGCAGTTTGGGGGGACTACAGACCTACGAGCAGTACTTC. Protein product: CASSLGGLQTYEQYF.

V gene TRBV27 combines with J gene TRBJ1-3, with 11 bases aligning to TRBD1. V shed 11 bases and J 2 bases; nucleotides not matched to a gene: 8. Germline V gene lookup returns CDR1 MNHEY and CDR2 SMNVEV (reference sequence). The CDR3 runs 15 residues. CDR3 amino acids: CAPGQGEFPGNTIYF. The CDR3 nucleotides read TGTGCCCCGGGACAGGGGGAATTTCCTGGAAACACCATATATTTT.

CDR3 coding DNA: TGTGCCTGGAGTGTACGTAGGGGCGCCCGTGGAAACACCATATATTTT. Translating gives CAWSVRRGARGNTIYF. This rearrangement joins TRBV30 to TRBJ1-3, with D possibly TRBD1 on 5 matching bases. V lost 0 bases and J 3 bases, leaving 15 bases between the germline ends. Germline values: CDR1 GTSNPN, CDR2 SVGIG (reference sequence). The CDR3 is 16 residues long. Filled out from reference TRBV30 and TRBJ1-3, the complete variable domain reads SQTIHQWPATLVQPVGSPLSLECTVEGTSNPNLYWYRQAAGRGLQLLFYSVGIGQISSEVPQNLSASRPQDRQFILSSKKLLLSDSGFYLCAWSVRRGARGNTIYFGEGSWLTVV.

The chain recombines TRBV13 with TRBJ2-6; 8 nucleotides match TRBD1. This CDR3 region has 16 residues. J lost 2 bases, V lost 5 bases, and 5 bases had no gene match. Germline V CDR1 and CDR2: PRHDT, FYEKMQ (reference sequence). This CDR3 is CASSPWTGTGANVLTF. The CDR3 nucleotides read TGTGCCAGCAGCCCCTGGACAGGGACTGGGGCCAACGTCCTGACTTTC.

This chain links TRBV2 with TRBJ1-5; TRBD1 matches 9 bases. V lost 2 bases to trimming and J lost 15 bases; unmatched junction nucleotides: 8. CDR1 and CDR2 (germline): SNHLY, FYNNEI. The CDR3 sequence is 13 residues long. The CDR3 nucleotides are TGTGCCAGCAGTGAAACCCGGGACAGGGAATGGCATTTT. It is translated as CASSETRDREWHF.

The rearrangement joins TRBV19 to TRBJ1-5, with unresolved D. V dropped 8 bases and J dropped 0 bases, with 11 bases sitting between them. CDR3 length: 14 amino acids. Germline V gene data show CDR1 as LNHDA and CDR2 as SQIVND (reference sequence). CDR3 residues: CASQWSYSNQPQHF. The DNA for the CDR3 is TGTGCCAGTCAATGGAGTTATAGCAATCAGCCCCAGCATTTT.

The chain links TRBV11-3 to TRBJ2-7; no firm D call. V lost 6 bases, J lost 2 bases, and 17 bases lay in between. Germline values: CDR1 SGHNT, CDR2 YENEEA. This CDR3 comprises 15 residues. The CDR3 protein is CASSLQQHSTYEQYF. CDR3 nucleotide sequence: TGTGCCAGCAGTTTACAACAGCACAGTACCTACGAGCAGTACTTC. Filled out from reference TRBV11-3 and TRBJ2-7, the complete variable domain reads EAGVVQSPRYKIIEKKQPVAFWCNPISGHNTLYWYLQNLGQGPELLIRYENEEAVDDSQLPKDRFSAERLKGVDSTLKIQPAELGDSAVYLCASSLQQHSTYEQYFGPGTRLTVT.

The chain employs TRBV5-4 and TRBJ2-3, with D tentatively TRBD2 (6 bases). Looked up from germline, CDR1 is SGHNT and CDR2 is YYREEE (reference sequence). V dropped 5 bases and J dropped 5 bases, with 15 bases sitting between them. The CDR3 totals 14 residues. The chain's CDR3 is CASSVPGVRDTQYF. The CDR3 DNA reads TGTGCCAGCAGTGTCCCGGGAGTGAGAGATACGCAGTATTTT.

V gene TRBV18 combines with J gene TRBJ1-4; TRBD1 is a possible D gene (6 bases). The CDR3 has 16 residues. From germline, CDR1 is KGHSH and CDR2 LQKENI. Trimming pared 1 base from V and 5 bases from J, leaving 14 bases between. The chain's CDR3 is CASSPRPDRKNEKLFF. Written as DNA, the CDR3 is TGTGCCAGCTCACCACGGCCTGACAGGAAGAATGAAAAACTGTTTTTT. Looking up the rest from reference TRBV18 and TRBJ1-4 gives the full variable domain: NAGVMQNPRHLVRRRGQEARLRCSPMKGHSHVYWYRQLPEEGLKFMVYLQKENIIDESGMPKERFSAEFPKEGPSILRIQQVVRGDSAAYFCASSPRPDRKNEKLFFGSGTQLSVL.

The chain joins TRBV2 to TRBJ2-2; no clear D gene. V was clipped by 1 base and J by 8 bases, with 11 bases between them. The CDR3 consists of 14 residues. In germline, CDR1 is SNHLY, CDR2 FYNNEI. The DNA of the CDR3 is TGTGCCAGCAGTGAAGGCCTTCTCCGGGGGGAGCTGTTTTTT. This codes for CASSEGLLRGELFF.

This chain links TRBV18 with TRBJ1-3; a possible D gene is TRBD1 (5 bases). Per germline, CDR1 KGHSH and CDR2 LQKENI. V shed 3 bases and J shed 0 bases, with 12 bases lying between them. CDR3 length equals 16 residues. The CDR3 DNA reads as TGTGCCAGCTCACCCAACAGGCGTACCTCTGGAAACACCATATATTTT. This translates into CASSPNRRTSGNTIYF.

The chain links TRBV30 to TRBJ2-7; 8 nucleotides match TRBD2. The trim removed 4 bases at V and 3 bases at J, leaving 8 bases unmatched. The germline CDR1 and CDR2 sequences are GTSNPN and SVGIG (reference sequence). CDR3 length: 14 residues. CDR3: CAWTSSLAVYEQYF. DNA of the CDR3: TGTGCCTGGACAAGTTCACTAGCGGTCTACGAGCAGTACTTC.

This clone was detected only a few times. The V call is TRBV24-1, the J call TRBJ2-7; TRBD1 agrees at 8 bases. CDR1 is KGHDR and CDR2 is SFDVKD in the germline V gene. V lost 7 bases to trimming and J lost 3 bases; unmatched junction nucleotides: 10. The CDR3 is 15 amino acids. The CDR3 sequence: CATSFSGQGNYEQYF. The CDR3 DNA sequence: TGTGCCACCAGCTTCTCAGGACAGGGAAACTACGAGCAGTACTTC.

CDR3 protein: CASRDRGLGRAFF. In DNA, the CDR3 is TGTGCCAGCAGGGACAGGGGGCTGGGTAGAGCTTTCTTT. This sequence joins TRBV2 and TRBJ1-1; 11 bases align to TRBD1. This CDR3 is 13 amino acids long. The V and J ends lost 6 bases and 10 bases, in that order; junction bases with no gene match: 7. Germline loops: CDR1 SNHLY, CDR2 FYNNEI. Complete variable domain (other parts from reference TRBV2 and TRBJ1-1): EPEVTQTPSHQVTQMGQEVILRCVPISNHLYFYWYRQILGQKVEFLVSFYNNEISEKSEIFDDQFSVERPDGSNFTLKIRSTKLEDSAMYFCASRDRGLGRAFFGQGTRLTVV.

This clone was observed a few times. The chain links TRBV12-3 or TRBV12-4 to TRBJ2-2; the D is unclear. The CDR3 spans 10 residues. V shed 7 bases and J shed 13 bases, with 10 bases lying between them. The CDR3 nucleotides are TGTGCCAGCAAACTTCAACGGCTGTTTTTT. This encodes CASKLQRLFF.

The chain is built from TRBV28 and TRBJ1-5, with D maybe TRBD1 (6 bases). Germline V gene data show CDR1 as MDHEN and CDR2 as SYDVKM. This CDR3 is 14 amino acids long. The V and J ends lost 4 bases and 4 bases respectively, with 11 bases between them. The CDR3 sequence is CASSSSGQNQPQHF. The CDR3 nucleotides read TGTGCCAGCAGTTCGTCAGGACAGAATCAGCCCCAGCATTTT.